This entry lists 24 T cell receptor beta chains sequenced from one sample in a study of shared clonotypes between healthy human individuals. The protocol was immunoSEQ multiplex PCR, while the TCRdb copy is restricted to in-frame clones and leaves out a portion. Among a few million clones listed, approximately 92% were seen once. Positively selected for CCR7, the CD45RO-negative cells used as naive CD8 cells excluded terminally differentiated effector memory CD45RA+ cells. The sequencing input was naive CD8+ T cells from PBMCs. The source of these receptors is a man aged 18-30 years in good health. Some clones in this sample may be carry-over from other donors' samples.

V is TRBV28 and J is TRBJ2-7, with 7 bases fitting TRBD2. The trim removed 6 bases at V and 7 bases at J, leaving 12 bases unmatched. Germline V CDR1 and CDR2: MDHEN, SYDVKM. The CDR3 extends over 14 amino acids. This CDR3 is CASRPLAVLWEQYF. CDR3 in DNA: TGTGCCAGCAGGCCCCTAGCGGTACTGTGGGAGCAGTACTTC.

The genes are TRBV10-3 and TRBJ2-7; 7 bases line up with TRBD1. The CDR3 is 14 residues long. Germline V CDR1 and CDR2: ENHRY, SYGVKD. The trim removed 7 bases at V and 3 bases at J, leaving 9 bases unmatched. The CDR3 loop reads CAINSKGAIYEQYF. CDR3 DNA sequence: TGTGCCATCAATAGCAAGGGGGCAATCTACGAGCAGTACTTC.

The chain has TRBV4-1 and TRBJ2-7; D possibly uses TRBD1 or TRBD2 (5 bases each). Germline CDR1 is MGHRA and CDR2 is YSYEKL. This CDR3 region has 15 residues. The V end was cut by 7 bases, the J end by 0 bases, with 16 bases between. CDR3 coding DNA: TGCGCCAGCAACCCAGGACCCGGGGCCTCCTACGAGCAGTACTTC. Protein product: CASNPGPGASYEQYF.

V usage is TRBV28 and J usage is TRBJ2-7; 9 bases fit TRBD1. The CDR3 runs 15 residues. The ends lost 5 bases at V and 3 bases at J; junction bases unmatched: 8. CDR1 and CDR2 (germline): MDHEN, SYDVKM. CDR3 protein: CASSPYTTGGYEQYF. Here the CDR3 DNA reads TGTGCCAGCAGTCCCTATACGACAGGGGGCTACGAGCAGTACTTC.

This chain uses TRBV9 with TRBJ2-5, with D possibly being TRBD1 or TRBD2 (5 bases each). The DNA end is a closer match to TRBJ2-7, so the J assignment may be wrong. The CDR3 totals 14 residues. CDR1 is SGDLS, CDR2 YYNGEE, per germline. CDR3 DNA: TGTGCCAGCAGCGGCCGGGACGGTGCCTACGAGCAGTACTTC. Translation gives CASSGRDGAYEQYF.

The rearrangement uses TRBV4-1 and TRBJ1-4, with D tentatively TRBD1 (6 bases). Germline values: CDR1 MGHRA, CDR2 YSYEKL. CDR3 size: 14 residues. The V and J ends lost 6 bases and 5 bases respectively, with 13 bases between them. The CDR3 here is CASSFDRRNEKLFF. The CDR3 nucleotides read TGCGCCAGCAGTTTCGACAGGAGGAATGAAAAACTGTTTTTT.

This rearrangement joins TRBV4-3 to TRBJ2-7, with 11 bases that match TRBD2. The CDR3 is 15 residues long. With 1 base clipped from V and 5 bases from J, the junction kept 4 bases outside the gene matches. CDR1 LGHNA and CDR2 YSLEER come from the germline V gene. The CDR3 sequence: CASSQGTTSGDEQYF. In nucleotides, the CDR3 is TGCGCCAGCAGCCAAGGCACGACTAGCGGGGACGAGCAGTACTTC.

The CDR3 loop reads CASKPGGPEAFF. The CDR3, as DNA: TGTGCCAGCAAACCAGGGGGCCCTGAAGCTTTCTTT. The chain employs TRBV28 and TRBJ1-1, with 8 bases that match TRBD1. CDR3 length: 12 amino acids. V lost 7 bases, J lost 6 bases, and 4 bases stayed unmatched. Germline V gene data show CDR1 as MDHEN and CDR2 as SYDVKM. Variable domain in full (rest from reference TRBV28 and TRBJ1-1): DVKVTQSSRYLVKRTGEKVFLECVQDMDHENMFWYRQDPGLGLRLIYFSYDVKMKEKGDIPEGYSVSREKKERFSLILESASTNQTSMYLCASKPGGPEAFFGQGTRLTVV.

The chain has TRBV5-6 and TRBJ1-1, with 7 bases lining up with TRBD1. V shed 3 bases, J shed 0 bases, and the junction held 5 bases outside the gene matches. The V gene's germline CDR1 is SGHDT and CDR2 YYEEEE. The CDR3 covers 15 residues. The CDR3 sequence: CASSWDRRLNTEAFF. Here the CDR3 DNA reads TGTGCCAGCAGCTGGGACAGACGCCTGAACACTGAAGCTTTCTTT.

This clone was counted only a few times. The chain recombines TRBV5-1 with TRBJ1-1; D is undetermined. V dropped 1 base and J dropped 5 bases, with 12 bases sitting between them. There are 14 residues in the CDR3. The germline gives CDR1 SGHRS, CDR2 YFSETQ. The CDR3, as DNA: TGCGCCAGCAGCTTGAGGGTGGATGGGACTGAAGCTTTCTTT. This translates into CASSLRVDGTEAFF.

The CDR3: CASSIGLAGDFAGELFF. The CDR3 DNA sequence: TGTGCCAGTAGTATAGGGCTAGCGGGAGACTTTGCCGGGGAGCTGTTTTTT. The gene calls are TRBV19 and TRBJ2-2, with 10 bases fitting TRBD2. The V gene end was trimmed by 1 base and the J gene end by 6 bases; junction bases not matched to a gene: 8. Per the germline V gene, CDR1 is LNHDA and CDR2 is SQIVND (reference sequence). The CDR3 is 17 residues long.

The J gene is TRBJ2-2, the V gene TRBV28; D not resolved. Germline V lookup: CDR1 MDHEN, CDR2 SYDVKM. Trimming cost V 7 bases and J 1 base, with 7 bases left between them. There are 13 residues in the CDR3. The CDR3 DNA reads TGTGCCAGCACCACTGGGAACACCGGGGAGCTGTTTTTT. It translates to CASTTGNTGELFF.

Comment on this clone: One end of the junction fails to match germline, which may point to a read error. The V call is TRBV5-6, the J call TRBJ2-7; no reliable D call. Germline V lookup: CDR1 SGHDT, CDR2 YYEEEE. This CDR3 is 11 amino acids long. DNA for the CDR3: TGTGCCAGCAGCTTTGGTACCTACGTTGACTTC. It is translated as CASSFGTYVDF.

CDR3 protein: CASSRGGELDEKLFF. DNA of the CDR3: TGCGCCAGCAGCCGAGGGGGGGAACTTGACGAAAAACTGTTTTTT. This chain uses TRBV4-1 with TRBJ1-4, with D possibly TRBD1 on 6 matching bases. Germline CDR1 is MGHRA and CDR2 is YSYEKL. The CDR3 has 15 residues. V was trimmed by 4 bases and J by 8 bases, leaving 17 bases between them.

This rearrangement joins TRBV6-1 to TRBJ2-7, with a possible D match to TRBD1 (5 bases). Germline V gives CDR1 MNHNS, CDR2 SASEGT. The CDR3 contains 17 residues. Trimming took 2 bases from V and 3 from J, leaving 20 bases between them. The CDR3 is CASSESLWQGGLYEQYF. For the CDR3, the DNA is TGTGCCAGCAGTGAATCATTGTGGCAGGGTGGTCTCTACGAGCAGTACTTC.

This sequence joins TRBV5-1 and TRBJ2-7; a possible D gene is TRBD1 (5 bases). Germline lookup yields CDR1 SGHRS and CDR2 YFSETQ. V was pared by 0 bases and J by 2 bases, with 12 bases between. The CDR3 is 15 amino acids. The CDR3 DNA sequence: TGCGCCAGCAGCTTGGAGGCGGACAAAACCTACGAGCAGTACTTC. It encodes CASSLEADKTYEQYF.

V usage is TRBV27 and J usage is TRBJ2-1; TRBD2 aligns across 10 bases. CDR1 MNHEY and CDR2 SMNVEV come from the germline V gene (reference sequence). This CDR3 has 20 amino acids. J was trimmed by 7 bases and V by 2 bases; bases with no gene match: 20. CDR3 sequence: CASSLNLGRTSGIAWNEQFF. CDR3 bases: TGTGCCAGCAGTTTAAACCTGGGGCGAACTAGCGGGATTGCCTGGAATGAGCAGTTCTTC.

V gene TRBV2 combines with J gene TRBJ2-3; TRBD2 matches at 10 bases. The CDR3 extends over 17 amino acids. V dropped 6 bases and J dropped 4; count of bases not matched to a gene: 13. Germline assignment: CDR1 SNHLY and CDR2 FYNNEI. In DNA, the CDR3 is TGTGCCAGCAGCTACTCTCCCCTAGCGGGAGATGCAGATACGCAGTATTTT. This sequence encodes CASSYSPLAGDADTQYF.

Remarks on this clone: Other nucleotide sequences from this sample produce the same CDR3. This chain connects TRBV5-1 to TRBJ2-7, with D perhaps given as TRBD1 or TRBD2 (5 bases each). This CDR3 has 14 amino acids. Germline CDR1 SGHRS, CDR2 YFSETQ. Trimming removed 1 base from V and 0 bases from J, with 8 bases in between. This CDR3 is CASSLSGGSYEQYF. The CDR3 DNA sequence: TGCGCCAGCAGCTTGAGTGGGGGCTCCTACGAGCAGTACTTC.

The CDR3, as DNA: TGTGCCAGCAGCGCGCTTAGCGGGAGAGGAAACAATGAGCAGTTCTTC. Protein sequence: CASSALSGRGNNEQFF. The gene calls are TRBV7-8 and TRBJ2-1; TRBD2 matches at 9 bases. CDR1 is SGHVS, CDR2 FQNEAQ, per germline. This CDR3 has 16 residues. The V and J ends lost 5 bases and 5 bases, in that order; junction bases with no gene match: 10.

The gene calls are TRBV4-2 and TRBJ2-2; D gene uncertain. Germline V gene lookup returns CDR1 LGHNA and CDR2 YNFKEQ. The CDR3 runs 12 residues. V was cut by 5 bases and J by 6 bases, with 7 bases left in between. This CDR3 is CASSDPPGELFF. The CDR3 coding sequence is TGTGCCAGCAGCGACCCCCCCGGGGAGCTGTTTTTT.

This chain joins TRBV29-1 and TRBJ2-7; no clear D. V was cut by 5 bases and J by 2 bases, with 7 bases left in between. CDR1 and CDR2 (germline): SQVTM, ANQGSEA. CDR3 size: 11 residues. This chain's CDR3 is CSVTVTYEQYF. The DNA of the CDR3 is TGCAGCGTTACAGTTACCTACGAGCAGTACTTC.

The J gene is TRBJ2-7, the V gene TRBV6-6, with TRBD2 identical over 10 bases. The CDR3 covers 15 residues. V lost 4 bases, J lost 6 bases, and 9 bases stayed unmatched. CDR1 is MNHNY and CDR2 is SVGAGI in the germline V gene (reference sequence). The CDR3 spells CASSFSGRNTREQYF. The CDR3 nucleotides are TGTGCCAGCAGTTTTAGCGGGAGGAATACACGCGAGCAGTACTTC.

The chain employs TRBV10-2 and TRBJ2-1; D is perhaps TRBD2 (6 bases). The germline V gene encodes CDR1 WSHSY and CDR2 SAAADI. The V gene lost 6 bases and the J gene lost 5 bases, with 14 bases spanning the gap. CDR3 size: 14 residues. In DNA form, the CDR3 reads TGCGCCAGCAGAACACCGGGACTTAACAATGAGCAGTTCTTC. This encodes CASRTPGLNNEQFF.